Each of the 11 T cell receptor beta chains below was sequenced from the same sample in a study of CXCR3-negative and CXCR3-positive naive CD8 T cells. Their specific antigens are unknown. Study observations and caveats: The TRB CDR3s that CXCR3-positive naive cells carried were more hydrophobic than those of CXCR3-negative naive cells.

In preparing the TRB cDNA libraries, 5' RACE with UMI labels was used. From its re-call of the 5' RACE reads, TCRdb lists each CDR3 protein once, without DNA. Its clone listing holds 95,000 to 100,000 distinct CDR3 sequences. The sequencing input was naive CXCR3+ CD8+ T cells from blood. Subset indicated: CD45RO-CCR7+CD27+CD95- naive CD8+ T cells expressing CXCR3 (TNR3+). The receptors were gathered from a human donor in good health. Some clones in this sample may be carry-over from other donors' samples.

CDR3 in amino acids: CASSYPPGGAWELFF. The V and J genes are TRBV6-2 or TRBV6-3 and TRBJ2-2; TCRdb returns TRBD1, unconfirmable since there is no DNA. The CDR3 runs to 15 residues. The V gene's germline CDR1 is MNHEY and CDR2 SVGEGT.

CDR3 loop: CASSFQGFSYEQYF. The chain carries TRBV27 and TRBJ2-7; lacking DNA, the TRBD1 call made by TCRdb goes unchecked. This CDR3 contains 14 residues. CDR1 and CDR2 (germline): MNHEY, SMNVEV (reference sequence).

CDR3: CASSPRDSSLEQYF. J is TRBJ2-7 and V is TRBV13; TCRdb selects TRBD2, and the lack of DNA leaves this call unchecked. Germline assignment: CDR1 PRHDT and CDR2 FYEKMQ (reference sequence). CDR3 length: 14 amino acids. The whole variable domain, remainder taken from reference TRBV13 and TRBJ2-7, is AAGVIQSPRHLIKEKRETATLKCYPIPRHDTVYWYQQGPGQDPQFLISFYEKMQSDKGSIPDRFSAQQFSDYHSELNMSSLELGDSALYFCASSPRDSSLEQYFGPGTRLTVT.

The chain carries TRBV6-2 or TRBV6-3 and TRBJ1-5. The CDR3 sequence is 15 residues long. CDR1 and CDR2 (germline): MNHEY, SVGEGT. CDR3 loop: CASSPGSSGNQPQHF.

The chain uses TRBV20-1 and TRBJ2-5; the D call of TRBD2 rests on TCRdb alone, since no DNA is present to check it. From germline, CDR1 is DFQATT and CDR2 SNEGSKA (reference sequence). The CDR3 consists of 16 residues. The CDR3 loop is CSGGLAGERLQETQYF.

V usage is TRBV30 and J usage is TRBJ1-4. Germline lookup yields CDR1 GTSNPN and CDR2 SVGIG (reference sequence). This CDR3 spans 12 amino acids. The CDR3 region is CAWKGFDEIAFF.

The chain carries TRBV20-1 and TRBJ2-7; with no DNA, the TCRdb D assignment of TRBD2 cannot be verified. Germline CDR1 is DFQATT and CDR2 is SNEGSKA (reference sequence). This CDR3 spans 14 amino acids. CDR3 sequence reads: CSAVTGTRTYEQYF.

The CDR3 spells CASRSDSHLDSDTQYF. The chain joins TRBV6-5 to TRBJ2-3; TCRdb returns TRBD1, unconfirmable since there is no DNA. The CDR3 consists of 16 residues. CDR1 is MNHEY and CDR2 is SVGAGI in the germline V gene.

The chain employs TRBV28 and TRBJ2-7. The CDR3 extends over 13 amino acids. Germline values: CDR1 MDHEN, CDR2 SYDVKM. This CDR3 reads CASSFGVSYEQYF.

J is TRBJ1-5 and V is TRBV15; the D call of TRBD1 rests on TCRdb alone, since no DNA is present to check it. The CDR3 extends over 17 amino acids. Germline loops: CDR1 LNHNV, CDR2 YYDKDF (reference sequence). The CDR3 spells CATSRSAFAGVAQPQHF.

The rearrangement links TRBV10-3 to TRBJ1-1. The CDR3 length is 11 residues. Germline CDR1 and CDR2: ENHRY and SYGVKD. The CDR3 is CAISDGSEAFF.